This is a list of T cell receptor beta chains from one sample in a study of T cells after yellow fever vaccination. From the 5' RACE reads, TCRdb called clonotypes with MiXCR, one entry per CDR3 protein. The sample shows 150,000 to 200,000 distinct CDR3 sequences, 9.3% of them seen only once. Specimen: CD8+ T cells sorted from PBMCs, collected 45 days after the yellow fever booster vaccination. Source of these receptors: a man younger than 35 who received the YFV17D yellow fever vaccine. The CDR3 runs from the conserved cysteine through the conserved F or W. Each record gives: clone size, D gene, V gene, J gene, CDR3 protein, CDR3 DNA. The D gene is left open where the match is weak. The size field is filled for only some rows; it gives once, few, many or a size class.

few	.	TRBV4-1	TRBJ2-2	CASSQDASTALLGELFF	TGCGCCAGCAGCCAAGATGCGTCGACAGCACTCCTCGGGGAGCTGTTTTTT
few	.	TRBV12-3/TRBV12-4	TRBJ1-1	CASREGSSEAFF	TGTGCCAGCAGGGAAGGGTCGTCTGAAGCTTTCTTT
few	TRBD2	TRBV20-1	TRBJ2-2	CSAWAGETGELFF	TGCAGTGCCTGGGCGGGGGAGACCGGGGAGCTGTTTTTT
few	.	TRBV21-1	TRBJ2-4	CASSKCDSRAKNIQYF	TGTGCCAGCAGCAAATGTGACAGCCGAGCCAAAAACATTCAGTACTTC
many	.	TRBV20-1	TRBJ1-1	CSARGTYAEAFF	TGCAGTGCTAGAGGAACATACGCTGAAGCTTTCTTT
many	.	TRBV10-3	TRBJ1-1	CAISGGASEAFF	TGTGCCATCAGTGGGGGGGCGTCTGAAGCTTTCTTT
few	TRBD2	TRBV6-2/TRBV6-3	TRBJ2-1	CASSYSRLAKNEQFF	TGTGCCAGCAGTTACAGCCGACTAGCGAAAAATGAGCAGTTCTTC
.	TRBD2	TRBV7-9	TRBJ2-1	CASSPLVDSGGYNEQFF	TGTGCCAGCAGCCCTCTAGTTGATAGCGGGGGCTACAATGAGCAGTTCTTC
few	TRBD1	TRBV10-3	TRBJ2-1	CAISETIQGPGYNEQFF	TGTGCCATCAGTGAGACCATACAGGGGCCCGGCTACAATGAGCAGTTCTTC
.	TRBD1	TRBV11-2	TRBJ2-1	CASSRTGRNEQFF	TGTGCCAGCAGCCGGACAGGGAGGAATGAGCAGTTCTTC
few	TRBD1	TRBV6-5	TRBJ1-2	CASSYTGGYGYTF	TGTGCCAGCAGTTACACAGGGGGGTATGGCTACACCTTC
.	TRBD1	TRBV30	TRBJ2-5	CAWSVPPGGLGTQYF	TGTGCCTGGAGTGTACCGCCAGGGGGCCTGGGGACCCAGTACTTC
.	TRBD1	TRBV5-1	TRBJ2-7	CASSPGTGQIEQYF	TGCGCCAGCAGCCCCGGGACAGGGCAAATCGAGCAGTACTTC
.	.	TRBV12-3/TRBV12-4	TRBJ1-5	CASSVTANQPQHF	TGTGCCAGCAGTGTGACAGCTAATCAGCCCCAGCATTTT
few	.	TRBV11-2	TRBJ2-7	CASSLAGTSYEQYF	TGTGCCAGCAGCCTAGCCGGGACCTCCTACGAGCAGTACTTC
.	.	TRBV6-5	TRBJ2-3	CASRGYTDTQYF	TGTGCCAGTCGTGGCTACACAGATACGCAGTATTTT
many	.	TRBV15	TRBJ1-1	CATQSTGNTEAFF	TGTGCCACCCAATCCACAGGGAACACTGAAGCTTTCTTT
many	.	TRBV10-3	TRBJ2-5	CAISDDGQETQYF	TGTGCCATCAGTGATGACGGACAAGAGACCCAGTACTTC
few	.	TRBV7-9	TRBJ2-5	CASSLNSGGETQYF	TGTGCCAGCAGCCTCAATTCGGGGGGCGAGACCCAGTACTTC
.	.	TRBV5-5	TRBJ1-1	CASSPGSALNTEAFF	TGTGCCAGCAGCCCAGGTTCCGCCCTTAACACTGAAGCTTTCTTT